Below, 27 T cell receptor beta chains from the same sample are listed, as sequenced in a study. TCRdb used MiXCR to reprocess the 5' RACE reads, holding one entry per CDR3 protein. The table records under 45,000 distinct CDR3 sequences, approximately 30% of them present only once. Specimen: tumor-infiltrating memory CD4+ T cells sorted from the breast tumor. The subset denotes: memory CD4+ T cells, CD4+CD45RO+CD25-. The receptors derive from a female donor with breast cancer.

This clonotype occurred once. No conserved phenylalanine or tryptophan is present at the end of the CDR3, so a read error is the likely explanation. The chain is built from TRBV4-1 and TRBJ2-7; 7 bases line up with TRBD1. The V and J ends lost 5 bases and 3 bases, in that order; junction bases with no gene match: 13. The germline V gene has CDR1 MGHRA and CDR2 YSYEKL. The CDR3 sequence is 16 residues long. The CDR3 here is CASSVQDRVEIYEQYS. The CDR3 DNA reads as TGCGCCAGCAGCGTCCAAGACAGGGTAGAAATCTACGAGCAGTACTCC.

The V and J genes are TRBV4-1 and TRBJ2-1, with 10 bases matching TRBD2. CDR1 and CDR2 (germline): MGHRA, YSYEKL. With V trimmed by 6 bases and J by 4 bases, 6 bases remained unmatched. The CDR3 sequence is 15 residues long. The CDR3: CASSLTSGVYNEQFF. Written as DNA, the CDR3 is TGCGCCAGCAGTCTAACTAGCGGGGTTTACAATGAGCAGTTCTTC.

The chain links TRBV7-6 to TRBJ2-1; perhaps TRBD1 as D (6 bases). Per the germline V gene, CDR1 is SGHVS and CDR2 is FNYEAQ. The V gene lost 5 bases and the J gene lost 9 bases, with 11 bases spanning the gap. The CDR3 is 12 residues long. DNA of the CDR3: TGTGCCAGCAGCCAACAGGGCAGTGAGCAGTTCTTC. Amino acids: CASSQQGSEQFF.

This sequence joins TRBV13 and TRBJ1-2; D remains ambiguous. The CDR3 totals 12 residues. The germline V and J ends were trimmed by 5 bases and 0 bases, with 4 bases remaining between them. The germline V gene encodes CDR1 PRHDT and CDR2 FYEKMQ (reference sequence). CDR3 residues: CASSATNYGYTF. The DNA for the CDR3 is TGTGCCAGCAGCGCCACTAACTATGGCTACACCTTC.

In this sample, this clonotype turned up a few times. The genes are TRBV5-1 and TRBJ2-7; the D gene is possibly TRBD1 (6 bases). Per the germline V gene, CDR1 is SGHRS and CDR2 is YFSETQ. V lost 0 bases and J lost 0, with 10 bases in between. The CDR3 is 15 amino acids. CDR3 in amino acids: CASSLVAGASYEQYF. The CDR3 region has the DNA TGCGCCAGCAGCTTGGTGGCAGGGGCCTCCTACGAGCAGTACTTC.

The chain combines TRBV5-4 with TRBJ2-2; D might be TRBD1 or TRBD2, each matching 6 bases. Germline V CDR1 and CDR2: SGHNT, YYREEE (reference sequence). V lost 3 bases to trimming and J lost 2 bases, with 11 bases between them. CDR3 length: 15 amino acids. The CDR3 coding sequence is TGTGCCAGCAGCTCCCGGGGGCCCAACACCGGGGAGCTGTTTTTT. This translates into CASSSRGPNTGELFF.

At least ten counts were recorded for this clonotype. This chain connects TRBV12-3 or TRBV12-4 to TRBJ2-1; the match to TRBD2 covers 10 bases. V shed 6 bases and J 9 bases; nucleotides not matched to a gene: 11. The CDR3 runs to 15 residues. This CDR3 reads CASRPGTSEGGEQFF. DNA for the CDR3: TGTGCCAGCAGACCGGGGACTAGCGAAGGGGGTGAGCAGTTCTTC.

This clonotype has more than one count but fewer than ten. CDR3 residues: CATSDLLNEQFF. Here the CDR3 DNA reads TGTGCCACCAGTGATTTATTGAATGAGCAGTTCTTC. This chain links TRBV24-1 with TRBJ2-1, with no clear D. The ends were cut back, 1 base at V and 7 bases at J, with 4 bases in the middle. The germline V gene encodes CDR1 KGHDR and CDR2 SFDVKD. This CDR3 region has 12 residues.

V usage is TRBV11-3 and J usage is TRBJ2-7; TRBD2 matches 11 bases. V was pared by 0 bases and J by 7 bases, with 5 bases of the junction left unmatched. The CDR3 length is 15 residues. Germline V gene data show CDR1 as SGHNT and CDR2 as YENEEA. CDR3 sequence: CASSLDGLAGREQYF. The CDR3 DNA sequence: TGTGCCAGCAGCTTAGATGGACTAGCGGGTCGTGAGCAGTACTTC.

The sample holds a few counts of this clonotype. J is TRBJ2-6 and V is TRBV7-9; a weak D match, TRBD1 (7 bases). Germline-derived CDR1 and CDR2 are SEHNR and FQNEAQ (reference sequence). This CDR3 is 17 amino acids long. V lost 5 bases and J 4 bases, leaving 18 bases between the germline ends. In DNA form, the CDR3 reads TGTGCCAGCAGCACAAGACTAGACAGGGCCGGGGCCAACGTCCTGACTTTC. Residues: CASSTRLDRAGANVLTF.

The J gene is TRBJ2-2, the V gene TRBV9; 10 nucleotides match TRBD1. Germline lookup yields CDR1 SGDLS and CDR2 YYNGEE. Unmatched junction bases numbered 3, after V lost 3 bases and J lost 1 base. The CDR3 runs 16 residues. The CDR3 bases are TGTGCCAGCAGCGCCCGGGACAGGGGGAACACCGGGGAGCTGTTTTTT. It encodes CASSARDRGNTGELFF. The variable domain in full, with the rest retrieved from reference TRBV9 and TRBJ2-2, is DSGVTQTPKHLITATGQRVTLRCSPRSGDLSVYWYQQSLDQGLQFLIQYYNGEERAKGNILERFSAQQFPDLHSELNLSSLELGDSALYFCASSARDRGNTGELFFGEGSRLTVL.

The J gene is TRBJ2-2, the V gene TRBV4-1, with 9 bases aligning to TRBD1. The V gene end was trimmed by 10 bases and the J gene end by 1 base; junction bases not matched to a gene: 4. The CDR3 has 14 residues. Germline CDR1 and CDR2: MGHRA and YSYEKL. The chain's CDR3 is CATKDRGNTGELFF. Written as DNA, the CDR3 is TGCGCCACCAAGGACAGGGGGAACACCGGGGAGCTGTTTTTT.

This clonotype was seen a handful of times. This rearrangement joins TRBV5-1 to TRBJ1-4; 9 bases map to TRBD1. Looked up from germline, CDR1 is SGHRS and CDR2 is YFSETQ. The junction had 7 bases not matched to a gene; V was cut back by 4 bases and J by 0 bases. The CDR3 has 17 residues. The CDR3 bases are TGCGCCAGCAGCCCAAGACAGGGGGATGCAACTAATGAAAAACTGTTTTTT. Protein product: CASSPRQGDATNEKLFF.

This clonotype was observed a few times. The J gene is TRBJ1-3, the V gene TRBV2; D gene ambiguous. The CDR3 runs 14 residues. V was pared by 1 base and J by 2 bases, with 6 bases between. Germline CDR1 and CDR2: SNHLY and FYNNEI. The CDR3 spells CASSEGQPGNTIYF. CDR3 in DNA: TGTGCCAGCAGTGAAGGCCAGCCTGGAAACACCATATATTTT.

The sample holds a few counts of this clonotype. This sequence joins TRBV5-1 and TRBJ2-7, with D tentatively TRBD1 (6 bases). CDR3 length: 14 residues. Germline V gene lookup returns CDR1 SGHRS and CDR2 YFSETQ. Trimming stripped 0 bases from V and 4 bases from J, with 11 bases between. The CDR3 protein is CASSLVQGIYEQYF. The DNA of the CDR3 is TGCGCCAGCAGCTTGGTTCAGGGGATATACGAGCAGTACTTC.

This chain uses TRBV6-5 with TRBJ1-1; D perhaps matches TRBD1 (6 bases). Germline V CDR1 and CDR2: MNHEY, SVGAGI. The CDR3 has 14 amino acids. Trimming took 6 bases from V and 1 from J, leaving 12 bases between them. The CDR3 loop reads CASRRDTWNTEAFF. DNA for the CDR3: TGTGCCAGCAGACGGGACACCTGGAACACTGAAGCTTTCTTT.

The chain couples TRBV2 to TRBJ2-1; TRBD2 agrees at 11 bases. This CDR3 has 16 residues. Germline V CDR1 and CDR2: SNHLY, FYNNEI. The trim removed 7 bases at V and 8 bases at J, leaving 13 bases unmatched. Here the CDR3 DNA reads TGTGCCAGCATCCGTAGCGGGGGGGCCTCATCGCATGAGCAGTTCTTC. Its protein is CASIRSGGASSHEQFF.

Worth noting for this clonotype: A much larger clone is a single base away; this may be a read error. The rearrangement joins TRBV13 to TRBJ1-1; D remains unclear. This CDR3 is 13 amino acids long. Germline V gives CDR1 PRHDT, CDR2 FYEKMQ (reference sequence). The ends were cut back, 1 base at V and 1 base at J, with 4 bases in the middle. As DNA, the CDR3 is TGTGCCAGCAGCTTAGCCCAGAACACTGAAGCTTTCTTT. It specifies CASSLAQNTEAFF.

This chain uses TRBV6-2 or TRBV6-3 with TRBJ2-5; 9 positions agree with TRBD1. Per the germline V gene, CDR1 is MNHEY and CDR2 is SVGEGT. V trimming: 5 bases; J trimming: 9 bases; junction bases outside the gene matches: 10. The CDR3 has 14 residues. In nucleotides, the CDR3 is TGTGCCAGCAGTGACAGGGGGGGTCAGGAGGCCCAGTACTTC. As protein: CASSDRGGQEAQYF.

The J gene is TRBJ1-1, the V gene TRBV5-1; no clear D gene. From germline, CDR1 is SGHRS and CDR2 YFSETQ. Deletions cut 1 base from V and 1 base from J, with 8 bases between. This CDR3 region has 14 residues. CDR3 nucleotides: TGCGCCAGCAGCTTGTGGCAGCCGAACACTGAAGCTTTCTTT. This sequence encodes CASSLWQPNTEAFF.

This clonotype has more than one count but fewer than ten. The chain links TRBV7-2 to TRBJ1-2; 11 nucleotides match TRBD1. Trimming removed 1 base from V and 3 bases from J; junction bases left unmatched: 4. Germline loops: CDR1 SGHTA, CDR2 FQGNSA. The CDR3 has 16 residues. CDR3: CASSLVRTGGHYGYTF. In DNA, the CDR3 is TGTGCCAGCAGCTTAGTAAGGACAGGGGGCCACTATGGCTACACCTTC. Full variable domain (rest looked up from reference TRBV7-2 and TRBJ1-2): GAGVSQSPSNKVTEKGKDVELRCDPISGHTALYWYRQSLGQGLEFLIYFQGNSAPDKSGLPSDRFSAERTGGSVSTLTIQRTQQEDSAVYLCASSLVRTGGHYGYTFGSGTRLTVV.

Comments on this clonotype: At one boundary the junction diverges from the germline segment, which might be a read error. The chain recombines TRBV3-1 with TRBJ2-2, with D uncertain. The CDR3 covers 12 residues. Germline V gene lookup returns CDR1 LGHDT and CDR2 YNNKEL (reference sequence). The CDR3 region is CASSLNNGELFF. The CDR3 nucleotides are TGTGCCAGCAGCCTAAACAACGGGGAGCTGTTTTTT. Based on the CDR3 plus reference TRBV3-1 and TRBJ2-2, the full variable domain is DTAVSQTPKYLVTQMGNDKSIKCEQNLGHDTMYWYKQDSKKFLKIMFSYNNKELIINETVPNRFSPKSPDKAHLNLHINSLELGDSAVYFCASSLNNGELFFGEGSRLTVL.

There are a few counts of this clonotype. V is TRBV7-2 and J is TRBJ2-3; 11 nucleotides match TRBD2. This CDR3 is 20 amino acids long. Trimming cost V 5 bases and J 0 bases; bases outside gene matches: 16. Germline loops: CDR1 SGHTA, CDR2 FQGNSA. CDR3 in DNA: TGTGCCAGCAGCCCCATAGGACCGACTAGCGGGGTCCGTAGCACAGATACGCAGTATTTT. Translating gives CASSPIGPTSGVRSTDTQYF.

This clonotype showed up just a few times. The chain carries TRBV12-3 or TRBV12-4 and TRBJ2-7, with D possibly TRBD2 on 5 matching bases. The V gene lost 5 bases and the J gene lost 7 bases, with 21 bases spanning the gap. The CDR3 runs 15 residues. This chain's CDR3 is CASSPLQRQSGEQYF. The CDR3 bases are TGTGCCAGCAGTCCCCTCCAGCGACAATCGGGGGAGCAGTACTTC.

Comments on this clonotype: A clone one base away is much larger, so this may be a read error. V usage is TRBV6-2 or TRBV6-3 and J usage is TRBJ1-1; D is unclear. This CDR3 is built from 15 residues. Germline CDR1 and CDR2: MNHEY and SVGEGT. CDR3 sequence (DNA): TGTGCCGGCAGTTCGCCCCGGACCATGAACACTGAAGCTTTCTTT. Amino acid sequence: CAGSSPRTMNTEAFF.

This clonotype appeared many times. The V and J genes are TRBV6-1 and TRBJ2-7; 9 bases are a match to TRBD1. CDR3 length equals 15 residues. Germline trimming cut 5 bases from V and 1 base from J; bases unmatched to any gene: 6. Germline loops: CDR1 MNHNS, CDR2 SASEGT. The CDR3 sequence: CASSPYGQGSYEQYF. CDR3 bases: TGTGCCAGCAGTCCTTACGGACAGGGGTCCTACGAGCAGTACTTC.

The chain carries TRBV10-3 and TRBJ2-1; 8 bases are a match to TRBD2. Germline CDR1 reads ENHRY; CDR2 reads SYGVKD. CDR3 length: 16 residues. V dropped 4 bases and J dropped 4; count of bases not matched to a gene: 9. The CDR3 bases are TGTGCCATCAGTGGGTCGGGTAGCGGGAAATACAATGAGCAGTTCTTC. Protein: CAISGSGSGKYNEQFF.